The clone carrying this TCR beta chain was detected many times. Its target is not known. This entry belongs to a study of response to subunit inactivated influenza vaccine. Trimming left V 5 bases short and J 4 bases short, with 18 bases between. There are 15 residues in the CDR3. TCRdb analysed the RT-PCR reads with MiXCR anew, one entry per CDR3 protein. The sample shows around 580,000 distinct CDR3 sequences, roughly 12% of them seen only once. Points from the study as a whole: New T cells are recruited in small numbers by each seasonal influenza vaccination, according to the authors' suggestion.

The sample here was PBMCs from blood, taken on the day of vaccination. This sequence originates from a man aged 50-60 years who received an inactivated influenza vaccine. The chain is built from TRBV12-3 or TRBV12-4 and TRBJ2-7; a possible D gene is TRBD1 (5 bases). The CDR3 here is CASSPSRRAIYEQYF. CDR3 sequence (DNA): TGTGCCAGCAGTCCTTCACGCAGGGCTATATACGAGCAGTACTTC.